The present T cell receptor beta chain was sequenced within a study of read filtering for tumor transcriptome and immune sequencing. General study results and limits: Sorted CD138-negative bone marrow cells were not purified T cells.

On this clonotype: Its antigen is unidentified.

From about 400 ng of RNA, a library with molecular barcoded alpha/delta and beta/gamma adaptors was made. TCRdb re-analysed the reads in MiXCR, keeping a single row per CDR3 protein. The sample consists of more than 55,000 distinct CDR3 sequences, 20% to 25% of them appearing once. Germline CDR1 is LGHDT and CDR2 is YNNKEL (reference sequence). V shed 3 bases, J shed 0 bases, and the junction held 10 bases outside the gene matches. This CDR3 has 17 amino acids. J is TRBJ1-2 and V is TRBV3-1; 7 bases are shared with TRBD1. Material: a population of CD138-negative cells sorted from bone marrow. This TCR was sampled from a donor aged 40 or over with multiple myeloma. CDR3 nucleotides: TGTGCCAGCAGCCACGTCGGGACAGAGAGCTCTAACTATGGCTACACCTTC. Translation: CASSHVGTESSNYGYTF.